Each of the 10 T cell receptor beta chains below was sequenced from the same sample in a study of blood T cell repertoires in COVID-19. Only in-frame clones appear in the TCRdb table, and some are missing; sequencing was by immunoSEQ multiplex PCR. The sample shows around 300,000 clones, approximately 90% of them seen only once. The sample comprised PBMCs or T cells enriched from blood (not recorded which). These receptor sequences come from a woman in her forties who had recovered from COVID-19.

This clone was seen more than once but under ten times. The genes are TRBV30 and TRBJ2-7; weak D call: TRBD1 (6 bases). Germline values: CDR1 GTSNPN, CDR2 SVGIG (reference sequence). Trimming stripped 1 base from V and 5 bases from J, with 12 bases between. The CDR3 is made up of 13 amino acids. For the CDR3, the DNA is TGTGCCTGGAGTGCCGGCAGGGGCCACGAGCAGTACTTC. Its translation: CAWSAGRGHEQYF.

The CDR3, as DNA: TGTGCCAGCAGCTTGGGGTCGGGACTAGCGGCGACCTCCTACGAGCAGTACTTC. Protein product: CASSLGSGLAATSYEQYF. The chain is built from TRBV5-4 and TRBJ2-7, with 11 bases aligning to TRBD2. The germline V gene has CDR1 SGHNT and CDR2 YYREEE (reference sequence). V was clipped by 0 bases and J by 0 bases; unmatched bases: 8. This CDR3 has 18 amino acids. The full variable domain, rest sourced from reference TRBV5-4 and TRBJ2-7, is ETGVTQSPTHLIKTRGQQVTLRCSSQSGHNTVSWYQQALGQGPQFIFQYYREEENGRGNFPPRFSGLQFPNYSSELNVNALELDDSALYLCASSLGSGLAATSYEQYFGPGTRLTVT.

The chain links TRBV28 to TRBJ1-1, with 7 bases fitting TRBD1. The junction had 4 bases not matched to a gene; V was cut back by 6 bases and J by 0 bases. The CDR3 runs 14 residues. From germline, CDR1 is MDHEN and CDR2 SYDVKM. Here the CDR3 reads CASRGGQLNTEAFF. CDR3 coding DNA: TGTGCCAGCAGAGGGGGACAGTTGAACACTGAAGCTTTCTTT.

The rearrangement joins TRBV7-3 to TRBJ2-2; D may be TRBD2 (5 bases). The germline CDR1 and CDR2 sequences are SGHTA and FQGTGA. V was cut by 5 bases and J by 4 bases, with 14 bases left in between. This CDR3 has 15 amino acids. The CDR3 DNA sequence: TGTGCCAGCAGCCTGGGTGGCGGGTTCACCGGGGAGCTGTTTTTT. It codes for CASSLGGGFTGELFF.

This clone occurred once. This chain links TRBV7-9 with TRBJ1-6; tentatively, D is TRBD1 (5 bases). The V end was cut by 5 bases, the J end by 5 bases, with 13 bases between. CDR3 size: 15 residues. Germline-derived CDR1 and CDR2 are SEHNR and FQNEAQ (reference sequence). Here the CDR3 reads CASSKLGVNNSPLHF. The CDR3 DNA reads TGTGCCAGCAGCAAATTAGGGGTTAATAATTCACCCCTCCACTTT.

This chain links TRBV9 with TRBJ1-1, with 9 bases aligning to TRBD1. The CDR3 is 17 amino acids. Germline values: CDR1 SGDLS, CDR2 YYNGEE. J was trimmed by 0 bases and V by 3 bases; bases with no gene match: 9. CDR3 residues: CASSAEQGARLNTEAFF. In nucleotides, the CDR3 is TGTGCCAGCAGCGCGGAACAGGGGGCGCGCCTGAACACTGAAGCTTTCTTT.

The rearrangement links TRBV7-2 to TRBJ2-5; possibly TRBD2 for D (6 bases). The J call could be wrong; TRBJ2-7 is a better fit for the DNA end. The CDR3 consists of 13 residues. The V gene's germline CDR1 is SGHTA and CDR2 FQGNSA. The CDR3 DNA follows: TGTGCCAGCAGCTTAACGGGAGTCGGCGAGCAGTACTTC. Residues: CASSLTGVGEQYF.

V and J are TRBV15 and TRBJ1-5; D unresolved. The CDR3 covers 13 residues. Trimming removed 0 bases from V and 9 bases from J, with 9 bases in between. The germline gives CDR1 LNHNV, CDR2 YYDKDF (reference sequence). The CDR3 loop reads CATSRDLAAPQHF. The CDR3 coding sequence is TGTGCCACCAGCAGAGATTTGGCGGCGCCCCAGCATTTT.

The chain uses TRBV9 and TRBJ2-2; 8 bases fit TRBD1. V was pared by 3 bases and J by 6 bases, with 4 bases of the junction left unmatched. Germline CDR1 and CDR2: SGDLS and YYNGEE. The CDR3 contains 14 residues. The CDR3 DNA is TGTGCCAGCAGCGCCTGGACAGGGCCCGGGGAGCTGTTTTTT. Encoded protein: CASSAWTGPGELFF.

The chain links TRBV5-4 to TRBJ2-7, with D possibly being TRBD2 (6 bases). Germline V lookup: CDR1 SGHNT, CDR2 YYREEE (reference sequence). The V and J ends lost 5 bases and 2 bases respectively, with 17 bases between them. This CDR3 comprises 15 residues. CDR3 bases: TGTGCCAGCAGGCCCGGGACTTCGAGGACCTACGAGCAGTACTTC. Its protein product is CASRPGTSRTYEQYF.